This T cell receptor beta chain was recorded in a study of T cells in Graves' hyperthyroidism and ophthalmopathy (dated by TCRdb to about 2019). General notes on the study: Peripheral blood was sampled at the time of initial diagnosis, prior to any treatment. TCR V-J signatures able to tell the groups apart were searched for in a discovery cohort of more than 90 patients, of whom about 40 had Graves' ophthalmopathy and roughly 59 had stable Graves' hyperthyroidism. Whether ophthalmopathy could be predicted prospectively was tested in an independent validation cohort made up of roughly 19 hyperthyroidism patients plus 17 patients who later progressed to ophthalmopathy. The 75 to 100 discovery patients were randomly divided into training and test sets at a 7:3 ratio. In addition, the study compared T-cell repertoires in thyroid tissue and in blood from about six Graves' hyperthyroidism patients. Following sampling, methimazole starting at 30 mg daily was given to hyperthyroidism patients, and high-dose intravenous methylprednisolone was given to ophthalmopathy patients. The paper describes TCR Vbeta CDR3 sequencing of 120 to 150 peripheral blood samples, made up of under 50 ophthalmopathy patients, 70 to 80 hyperthyroidism patients and roughly 17 progressor patients. The full study reports these points: Most expanded thyroid clonotypes (frequency above 0.001) were also detected in blood, suggesting blood repertoires may reflect thyroid immune responses. A 13 V-J signature model separated ophthalmopathy from stable hyperthyroidism, with just over 85% sensitivity and 81.08% specificity in cross-validation and 80%/75% in testing. Sample size was not statistically predetermined, and blinding of investigators to group allocation was not performed. In validation, progression to ophthalmopathy was predicted by the model with 70.59% sensitivity and just over 72% specificity, a median of around 5.9 months before onset.

This clonotype was counted ten times or more. The antigen it binds to is not known. Base qualities were left out, and no much larger clone turns up one base away. Ophthalmopathy patients had moderately to severely active disease, with a Clinical Activity Score of 3 or more, a NOSPECS grade of 4 or more, and a disease duration of less than 3 months. Exclusion was applied to patients with uncontrolled infections, other autoimmune diseases, pregnancy or lactation. Clinical symptoms, serum thyroxine and TRAb, thyroid ultrasound, and orbital computed tomography formed the basis for the diagnoses. Ficoll-Paque density gradient centrifugation was used to isolate PBMCs from around 9.1 ml of fresh peripheral blood. Trizol reagent was used to extract total RNA, and RNA quality was then checked on an Agilent 2100 Bioanalyzer. CDR1 and CDR2 were assigned from the germline V gene (reference sequence) as DFQATT and SNEGSKA. V is cut back by 3 bases and J by 8 bases, with 8 bases in the junction unmatched. The CDR3, cysteine through phenylalanine, is 13 amino acids long. Just the 39-base CDR3 DNA is kept, in frame starting at base 1.

The TCR beta CDR3 regions were amplified from the RNA transcripts. The TCR CDR3 was subjected to a first round of RT-PCR using the HTBI primer set and the Qiagen OneStep RT-PCR kit. A second multiplex PCR round built the libraries, followed by size selection and purification. Libraries were sequenced paired-end with 100 bp reads on an Illumina HiSeq2000. In the paper's pipeline: SOAPnuke was used to process the raw data, with reads discarded if the reads contained adapters or uncalled bases, had a mean Phred below 15, or lacked an exact constant-primer or identifier match. High-quality paired reads were merged using COPE v1.2.5, and each unique nucleotide sequence was defined as a clonotype. MiTCR v1.1 was used to align clonotypes to the IMGT TRBV, TRBD and TRBJ reference segments. The analysis was restricted to V-J combinations with a frequency above 0.0001, which together covered 98% to 99.2% of the repertoires. A TCS score was defined as the ratio of F50 (clonal expansion) to E x V (chaos), with BLOSUM62-based TCRdist applied between CDR3 peptides within each V-J. Welch's t-statistics and random forest reduced roughly 530 V-J features to 10 to 15, which were used in a naive Bayes classifier (R e1071). The Morisita-Horn index was used to measure how similar the thyroid and blood repertoires were. Starting from the raw public reads, TCRdb applied fastp trimming at Q25, assembled clones with MiXCR and retained in-frame beta chains. For every CDR3 protein sequence, its rows merge into one entry that carries the most common genes and DNA. TCRdb's processing, not the authors', yielded these V and J calls. Counted in this sample were hundreds of thousands of distinct CDR3 sequences; about 14% of them appeared once. The ten top clones hold around 4.5% of the sample.

Sequencing was performed on blood. The sequence was obtained from a woman in her thirties or forties with Graves' ophthalmopathy. The chain is assembled from TRBV20-1 and TRBJ1-2, with TRBD1 identical over 8 junction bases. The CDR3 corresponds to CSARSTGGWGYTF. The sequence in DNA is TGCAGTGCTAGGAGTACAGGGGGTTGGGGCTACACCTTC.